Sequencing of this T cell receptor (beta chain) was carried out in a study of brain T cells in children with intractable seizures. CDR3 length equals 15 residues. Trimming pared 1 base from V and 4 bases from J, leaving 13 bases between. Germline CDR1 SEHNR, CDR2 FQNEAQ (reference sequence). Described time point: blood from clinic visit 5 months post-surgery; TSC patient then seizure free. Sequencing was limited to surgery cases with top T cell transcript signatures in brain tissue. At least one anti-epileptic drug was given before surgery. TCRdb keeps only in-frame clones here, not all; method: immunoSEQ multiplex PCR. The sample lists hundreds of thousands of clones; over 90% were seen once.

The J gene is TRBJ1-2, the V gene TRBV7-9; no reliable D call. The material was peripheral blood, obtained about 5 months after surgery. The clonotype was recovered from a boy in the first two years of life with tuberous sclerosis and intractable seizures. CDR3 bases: TGTGCCAGCAGCTTAGGGGGTTCGGTTGGCTATGGCTACACCTTC. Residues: CASSLGGSVGYGYTF.